Presented here are 25 T cell receptor beta chains from one specimen sequenced in a study of PD-L1 blockade in urothelial cancer. Time point noted: pretreatment peripheral blood. Data came from immunoSEQ multiplex PCR; TCRdb stores just in-frame clones and leaves some out. The table has approximately 50,000 clones, roughly four fifths seen once. The sequencing used PBMCs, collected around atezolizumab (anti-PD-L1) treatment. These receptors came from a man in his 70s with urothelial cancer.

The chain combines TRBV5-4 with TRBJ2-6, with 9 bases matching TRBD1. Germline-derived CDR1 and CDR2 are SGHNT and YYREEE (reference sequence). The trim removed 5 bases at V and 4 bases at J, leaving 10 bases unmatched. The CDR3 length is 17 residues. The CDR3, as DNA: TGTGCCAGCAGAACCGGGACAGGGTATTCAGGGGCCAACGTCCTGACTTTC. Encoded protein: CASRTGTGYSGANVLTF. Full variable domain (outside the CDR3, taken from reference TRBV5-4 and TRBJ2-6): ETGVTQSPTHLIKTRGQQVTLRCSSQSGHNTVSWYQQALGQGPQFIFQYYREEENGRGNFPPRFSGLQFPNYSSELNVNALELDDSALYLCASRTGTGYSGANVLTFGAGSRLTVL.

The chain combines TRBV19 with TRBJ1-4; 7 nucleotides align to TRBD1. This CDR3 spans 15 amino acids. Germline-derived CDR1 and CDR2 are LNHDA and SQIVND (reference sequence). Trimming cost V 8 bases and J 0 bases; bases outside gene matches: 6. This CDR3 is CASRGQLATNEKLFF. The CDR3 DNA reads TGTGCCAGTCGGGGACAGCTTGCAACTAATGAAAAACTGTTTTTT.

The chain links TRBV5-5 to TRBJ2-7, with D perhaps TRBD2 (5 bases). The V and J ends lost 0 bases and 6 bases respectively, with 13 bases between them. Germline CDR1 reads SGHKS; CDR2 reads YYEKEE (reference sequence). The CDR3 loop spans 14 amino acids. This CDR3 is CASSLAWASPEQYF. The CDR3 coding sequence is TGTGCCAGCAGCTTGGCCTGGGCTAGCCCCGAGCAGTACTTC.

The chain is built from TRBV6-5 and TRBJ1-1; the D is unclear. The germline V gene encodes CDR1 MNHEY and CDR2 SVGAGI. Trimming removed 5 bases from V and 8 bases from J, with 9 bases in between. The CDR3 loop spans 11 amino acids. The CDR3 loop reads CASSDTKEAFF. DNA for the CDR3: TGTGCCAGCAGTGATACAAAGGAAGCTTTCTTT.

This clone was recorded once. This chain uses TRBV5-1 with TRBJ2-2, with 9 bases identical to TRBD2. This CDR3 has 15 amino acids. CDR1 is SGHRS, CDR2 YFSETQ, per germline. Germline trimming cut 3 bases from V and 5 bases from J; bases unmatched to any gene: 5. The CDR3, as DNA: TGCGCCAGCAGCTGGGTAGCGGGAGATACCGGGGAGCTGTTTTTT. This codes for CASSWVAGDTGELFF.

V usage is TRBV15 and J usage is TRBJ1-5, with 8 bases that match TRBD1. Trimming cost V 4 bases and J 6 bases; bases outside gene matches: 17. The CDR3 totals 18 residues. Per the germline V gene, CDR1 is LNHNV and CDR2 is YYDKDF (reference sequence). The CDR3 spells CATSTEAAGGVFRQPQHF. The CDR3 DNA reads TGTGCCACCAGCACGGAGGCGGCAGGGGGCGTTTTTCGTCAGCCCCAGCATTTT.

A single count supports this clone. The chain links TRBV19 to TRBJ2-1; 10 bases map to TRBD1. This CDR3 region has 21 residues. Germline V lookup: CDR1 LNHDA, CDR2 SQIVND (reference sequence). V trimming: 8 bases; J trimming: 0 bases; junction bases outside the gene matches: 22. CDR3 amino acids: CASGMAPGQGISRSSYNEQFF. The CDR3 nucleotides are TGTGCCAGTGGGATGGCACCGGGACAGGGGATCAGCAGGTCCTCCTACAATGAGCAGTTCTTC.

The chain links TRBV28 to TRBJ1-5; the match to TRBD1 covers 10 bases. Germline loops: CDR1 MDHEN, CDR2 SYDVKM. V shed 6 bases and J 2 bases; nucleotides not matched to a gene: 7. This CDR3 is built from 16 residues. The CDR3 here is CASRRDRGRGNQPQHF. DNA of the CDR3: TGTGCCAGCAGAAGGGACAGGGGACGGGGCAATCAGCCCCAGCATTTT.

The chain carries TRBV28 and TRBJ2-3; the match to TRBD2 covers 11 bases. Germline CDR1 and CDR2: MDHEN and SYDVKM. The CDR3 contains 15 residues. Trimming cost V 4 bases and J 4 bases; bases outside gene matches: 4. For the CDR3, the DNA is TGTGCCAGCAGTTATAGCGGGAGGGCCTCAGATACGCAGTATTTT. It specifies CASSYSGRASDTQYF. The entire variable domain, with the rest obtained from reference TRBV28 and TRBJ2-3, is as follows: DVKVTQSSRYLVKRTGEKVFLECVQDMDHENMFWYRQDPGLGLRLIYFSYDVKMKEKGDIPEGYSVSREKKERFSLILESASTNQTSMYLCASSYSGRASDTQYFGPGTRLTVL.

The V gene is TRBV29-1, the J gene TRBJ2-3; tentative D call: TRBD1 (6 bases). Trimming cost V 6 bases and J 0 bases, with 16 bases left between them. CDR3 length: 15 amino acids. Germline loops: CDR1 SQVTM, CDR2 ANQGSEA. CDR3 sequence (DNA): TGCAGCGTCTCTAAGGGGGTCCAAAGCACAGATACGCAGTATTTT. This sequence encodes CSVSKGVQSTDTQYF.

The gene calls are TRBV4-1 and TRBJ2-3, with a tentative D call TRBD2 (6 bases). V was shortened by 3 bases and J by 3 bases, with 10 bases between the two germline ends. Looked up from germline, CDR1 is MGHRA and CDR2 is YSYEKL. CDR3 length equals 14 residues. The CDR3 DNA sequence: TGCGCCAGCAGCCAGGGTCGGGAGACAGATACGCAGTATTTT. Translated: CASSQGRETDTQYF.

In DNA, the CDR3 is TGTGCCAGTAGATCCCAACTCCGGGACAGGGCCTCTGAAGCTTTCTTT. This encodes CASRSQLRDRASEAFF. The V and J genes are TRBV19 and TRBJ1-1; 9 positions match TRBD1. The germline gives CDR1 LNHDA, CDR2 SQIVND (reference sequence). The CDR3 is 16 residues long. V shed 6 bases, J shed 6 bases, and the junction held 14 bases outside the gene matches.

The rearrangement uses TRBV7-2 and TRBJ1-4; D call uncertain. Germline values: CDR1 SGHTA, CDR2 FQGNSA. CDR3 size: 17 residues. Trimming took off 1 base at V and 7 bases at J, with 19 bases between the two ends. The DNA of the CDR3 is TGTGCCAGCAGCTTAGGTATCCCCGGCTGGGGAGGTGAAAAACTGTTTTTT. Amino acids: CASSLGIPGWGGEKLFF.

This rearrangement joins TRBV28 to TRBJ1-4, with D perhaps TRBD1 (5 bases). Germline V gene sequence: CDR1 MDHEN, CDR2 SYDVKM. The germline V and J ends were trimmed by 6 bases and 8 bases, with 22 bases remaining between them. The CDR3 totals 16 residues. The CDR3: CASRGNQGGGREKLFF. As DNA, the CDR3 is TGTGCCAGCAGGGGCAACCAGGGAGGAGGGAGGGAAAAACTGTTTTTT.

This clone was picked up a small number of times. This chain links TRBV2 with TRBJ2-1; no definite D call. The CDR3 covers 13 residues. V gave up 4 bases and J gave up 5 bases, with 9 bases separating them. The germline gives CDR1 SNHLY, CDR2 FYNNEI. This CDR3 is CASSAGFDNEQFF. The CDR3, as DNA: TGTGCCAGCAGTGCCGGGTTTGACAATGAGCAGTTCTTC. Combining the CDR3 with reference TRBV2 and TRBJ2-1 gives the whole variable domain EPEVTQTPSHQVTQMGQEVILRCVPISNHLYFYWYRQILGQKVEFLVSFYNNEISEKSEIFDDQFSVERPDGSNFTLKIRSTKLEDSAMYFCASSAGFDNEQFFGPGTRLTVL.

This chain connects TRBV5-5 to TRBJ1-4, with 9 bases lining up with TRBD1. The germline V gene encodes CDR1 SGHKS and CDR2 YYEKEE (reference sequence). The CDR3 extends over 16 amino acids. The V and J ends lost 4 bases and 7 bases, in that order; junction bases with no gene match: 11. The CDR3 DNA follows: TGTGCCAGCAGCCCCGGGACAGGGACTAGGAGTGAAAAACTGTTTTTT. Translated, it gives CASSPGTGTRSEKLFF.

V is TRBV13 and J is TRBJ2-5, with 9 bases lining up with TRBD1. Germline V gene data show CDR1 as PRHDT and CDR2 as FYEKMQ (reference sequence). This CDR3 comprises 13 residues. Losses at the gene ends were 5 bases for V and 3 bases for J; bases not matched to a gene: 1. CDR3 DNA: TGTGCCAGCAGCGGGACAGGGAAAGAGACCCAGTACTTC. Protein product: CASSGTGKETQYF. Combining the CDR3 with reference TRBV13 and TRBJ2-5 gives the whole variable domain AAGVIQSPRHLIKEKRETATLKCYPIPRHDTVYWYQQGPGQDPQFLISFYEKMQSDKGSIPDRFSAQQFSDYHSELNMSSLELGDSALYFCASSGTGKETQYFGPGTRLLVL.

The genes are TRBV5-1 and TRBJ2-5, with D perhaps TRBD1 (6 bases). The CDR3 runs 13 residues. Between the trimmed V and J ends, which lost 4 bases and 5 bases, there was a span of 12 bases. From germline, CDR1 is SGHRS and CDR2 YFSETQ. The CDR3: CASSRGTRETQYF. The CDR3 coding sequence is TGCGCCAGCAGCAGGGGGACACGGGAGACCCAGTACTTC.

The V and J genes are TRBV18 and TRBJ2-2; the D is unclear. The V and J ends lost 3 bases and 1 base respectively, with 9 bases between them. The CDR3 has 15 residues. The germline V gene has CDR1 KGHSH and CDR2 LQKENI. The CDR3 nucleotides are TGTGCCAGCTCACCCAATACACGGAACACCGGGGAGCTGTTTTTT. Protein sequence: CASSPNTRNTGELFF.

V and J are TRBV29-1 and TRBJ2-4; 8 bases match TRBD2. Germline lookup yields CDR1 SQVTM and CDR2 ANQGSEA. V shed 0 bases, J shed 10 bases, and the junction held 2 bases outside the gene matches. The CDR3 extends over 12 amino acids. The chain's CDR3 is CSVEDRGGIQYF. DNA for the CDR3: TGCAGCGTTGAAGATCGGGGGGGGATTCAGTACTTC. The variable domain in full, with the rest retrieved from reference TRBV29-1 and TRBJ2-4, is SAVISQKPSRDICQRGTSLTIQCQVDSQVTMMFWYRQQPGQSLTLIATANQGSEATYESGFVIDKFPISRPNLTFSTLTVSNMSPEDSSIYLCSVEDRGGIQYFGAGTRLSVL.

V gene TRBV27 combines with J gene TRBJ2-7, with 8 bases lining up with TRBD2. CDR1 is MNHEY, CDR2 SMNVEV, per germline (reference sequence). The CDR3 is 16 residues long. With V trimmed by 5 bases and J by 0 bases, 9 bases remained unmatched. The CDR3 DNA follows: TGTGCCAGCAGTCCTCCAGTTCGGGGGGGCTCCTACGAGCAGTACTTC. It yields the protein CASSPPVRGGSYEQYF.

The J gene is TRBJ1-1, the V gene TRBV6-1, with a tentative D call TRBD1 (6 bases). V was cut by 7 bases and J by 5 bases, with 17 bases left in between. Germline lookup yields CDR1 MNHNS and CDR2 SASEGT. The CDR3 is made up of 14 amino acids. The CDR3 loop reads CASTPGRGGTEAFF. CDR3 nucleotides: TGTGCCAGCACCCCGGGGAGGGGGGGGACTGAAGCTTTCTTT.

There are a few counts of this clone. The chain couples TRBV19 to TRBJ2-5; D may be TRBD1 (5 bases). The CDR3 loop spans 13 amino acids. With 1 base removed from V and 5 bases from J, the gap between germline ends came to 8 bases. CDR1 and CDR2 from the germline V gene are LNHDA and SQIVND (reference sequence). The CDR3 reads CASSIARGETQYF. In DNA, the CDR3 is TGTGCCAGTAGTATAGCAAGGGGTGAGACCCAGTACTTC.

The chain couples TRBV5-4 to TRBJ2-7, with 14 bases matching TRBD2. CDR1 is SGHNT and CDR2 is YYREEE in the germline V gene (reference sequence). The CDR3 extends over 16 amino acids. V was clipped by 4 bases and J by 0 bases; unmatched bases: 3. Here the CDR3 reads CASSLGLAGGSYEQYF. In DNA form, the CDR3 reads TGTGCCAGCAGCCTAGGACTAGCGGGGGGCTCCTACGAGCAGTACTTC.

The V and J genes are TRBV5-1 and TRBJ1-1; D is perhaps TRBD1 (6 bases). The CDR3 extends over 15 amino acids. Germline assignment: CDR1 SGHRS and CDR2 YFSETQ. V lost 7 bases to trimming and J lost 1 base, with 17 bases between them. CDR3 bases: TGCGCCAGCCAGGGGCGGGGGGCGCGGAACACTGAAGCTTTCTTT. As protein: CASQGRGARNTEAFF.